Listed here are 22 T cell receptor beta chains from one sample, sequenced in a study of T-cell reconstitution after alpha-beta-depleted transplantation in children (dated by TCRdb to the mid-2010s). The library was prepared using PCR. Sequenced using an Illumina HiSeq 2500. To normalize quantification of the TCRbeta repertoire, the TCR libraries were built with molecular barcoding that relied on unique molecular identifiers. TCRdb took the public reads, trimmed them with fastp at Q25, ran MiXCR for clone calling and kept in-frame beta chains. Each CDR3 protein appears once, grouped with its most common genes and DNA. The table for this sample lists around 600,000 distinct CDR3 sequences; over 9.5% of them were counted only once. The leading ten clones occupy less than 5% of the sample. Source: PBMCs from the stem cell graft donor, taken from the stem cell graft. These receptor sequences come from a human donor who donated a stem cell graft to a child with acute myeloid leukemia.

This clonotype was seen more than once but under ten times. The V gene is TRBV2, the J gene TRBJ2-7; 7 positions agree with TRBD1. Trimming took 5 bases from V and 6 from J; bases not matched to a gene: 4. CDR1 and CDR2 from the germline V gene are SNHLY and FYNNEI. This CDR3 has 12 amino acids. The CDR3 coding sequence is TGTGCCAGCAGTACACAGGGGAGCGAGCAGTACTTC. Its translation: CASSTQGSEQYF.

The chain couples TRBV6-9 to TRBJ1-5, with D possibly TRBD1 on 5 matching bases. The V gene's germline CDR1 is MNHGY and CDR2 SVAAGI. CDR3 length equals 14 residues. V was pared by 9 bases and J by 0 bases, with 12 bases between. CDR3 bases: TGTGCCAGAGCGGGGCATTATAGCAATCAGCCCCAGCATTTT. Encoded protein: CARAGHYSNQPQHF.

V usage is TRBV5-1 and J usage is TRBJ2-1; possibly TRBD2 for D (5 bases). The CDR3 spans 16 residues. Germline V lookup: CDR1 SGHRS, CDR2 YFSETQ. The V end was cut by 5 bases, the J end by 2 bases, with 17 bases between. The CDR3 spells CASRTLASTTYNEQFF. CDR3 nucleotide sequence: TGCGCCAGCAGGACCCTAGCTTCTACGACCTACAATGAGCAGTTCTTC.

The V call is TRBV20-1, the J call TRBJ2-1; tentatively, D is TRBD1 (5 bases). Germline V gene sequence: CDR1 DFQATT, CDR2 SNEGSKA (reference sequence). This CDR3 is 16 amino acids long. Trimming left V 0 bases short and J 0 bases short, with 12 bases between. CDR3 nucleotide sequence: TGCAGTGCTAGAGATACCAGGGCCAGCTCCTACAATGAGCAGTTCTTC. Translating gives CSARDTRASSYNEQFF.

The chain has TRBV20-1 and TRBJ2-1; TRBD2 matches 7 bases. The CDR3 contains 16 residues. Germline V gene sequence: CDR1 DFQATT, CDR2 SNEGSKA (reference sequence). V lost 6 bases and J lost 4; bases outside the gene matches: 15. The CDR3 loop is CSAHGVAGAKYNEQFF. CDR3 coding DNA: TGCAGTGCGCATGGGGTGGCGGGAGCAAAGTACAATGAGCAGTTCTTC.

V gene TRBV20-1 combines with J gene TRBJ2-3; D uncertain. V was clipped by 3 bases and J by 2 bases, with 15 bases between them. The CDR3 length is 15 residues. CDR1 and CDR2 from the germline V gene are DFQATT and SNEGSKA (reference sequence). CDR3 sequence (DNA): TGCAGTGCTAGGCGTCCAACCGTACCCACAGATACGCAGTATTTT. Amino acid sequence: CSARRPTVPTDTQYF.

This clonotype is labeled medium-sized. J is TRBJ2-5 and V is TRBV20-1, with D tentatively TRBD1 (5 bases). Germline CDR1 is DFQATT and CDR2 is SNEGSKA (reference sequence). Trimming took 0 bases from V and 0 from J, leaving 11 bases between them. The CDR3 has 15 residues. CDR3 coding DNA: TGCAGTGCTAGAGAAGGGGTTTCAGACCAAGAGACCCAGTACTTC. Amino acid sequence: CSAREGVSDQETQYF.

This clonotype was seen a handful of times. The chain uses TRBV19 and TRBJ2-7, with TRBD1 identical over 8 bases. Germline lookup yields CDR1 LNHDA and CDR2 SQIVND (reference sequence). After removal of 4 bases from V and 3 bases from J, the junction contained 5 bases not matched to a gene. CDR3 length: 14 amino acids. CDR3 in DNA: TGTGCCAGTAGTAGGGGACAGGAGGGCTACGAGCAGTACTTC. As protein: CASSRGQEGYEQYF.

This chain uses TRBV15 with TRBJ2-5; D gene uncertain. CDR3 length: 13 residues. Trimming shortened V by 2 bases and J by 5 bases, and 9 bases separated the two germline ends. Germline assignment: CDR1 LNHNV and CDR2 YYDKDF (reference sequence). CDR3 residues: CATSRPLLETQYF. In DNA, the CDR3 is TGTGCCACCAGCAGACCTCTCCTGGAGACCCAGTACTTC.

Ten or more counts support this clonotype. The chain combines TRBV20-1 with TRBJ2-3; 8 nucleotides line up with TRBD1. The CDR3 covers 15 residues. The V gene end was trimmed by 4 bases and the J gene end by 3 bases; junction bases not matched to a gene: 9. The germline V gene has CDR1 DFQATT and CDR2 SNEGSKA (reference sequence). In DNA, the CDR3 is TGCAGTGCTACAGGAGGACAGGGATGGACAGATACGCAGTATTTT. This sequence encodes CSATGGQGWTDTQYF.

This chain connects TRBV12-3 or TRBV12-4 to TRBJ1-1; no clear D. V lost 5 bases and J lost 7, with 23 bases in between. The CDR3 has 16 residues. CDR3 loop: CASSVLRVTTYGEAFF. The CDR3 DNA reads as TGTGCCAGCAGTGTCCTACGCGTAACGACCTATGGTGAAGCTTTCTTT.

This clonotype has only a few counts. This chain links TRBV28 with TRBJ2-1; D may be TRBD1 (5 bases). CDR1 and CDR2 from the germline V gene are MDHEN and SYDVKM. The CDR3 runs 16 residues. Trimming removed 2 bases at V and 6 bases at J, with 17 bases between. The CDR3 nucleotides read TGTGCCAGCAGTTTAAGGACCTCGGTTCAGGGCAATGAGCAGTTCTTC. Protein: CASSLRTSVQGNEQFF. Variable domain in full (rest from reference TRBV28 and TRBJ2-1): DVKVTQSSRYLVKRTGEKVFLECVQDMDHENMFWYRQDPGLGLRLIYFSYDVKMKEKGDIPEGYSVSREKKERFSLILESASTNQTSMYLCASSLRTSVQGNEQFFGPGTRLTVL.

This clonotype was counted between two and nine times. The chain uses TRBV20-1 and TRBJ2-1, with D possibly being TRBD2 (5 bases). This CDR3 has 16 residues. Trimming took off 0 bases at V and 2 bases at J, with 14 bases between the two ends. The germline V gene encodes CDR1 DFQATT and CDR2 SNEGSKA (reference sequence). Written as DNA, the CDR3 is TGCAGTGCTAGAGATCCGGCGGGTATAGCCTACAATGAGCAGTTCTTC. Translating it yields CSARDPAGIAYNEQFF.

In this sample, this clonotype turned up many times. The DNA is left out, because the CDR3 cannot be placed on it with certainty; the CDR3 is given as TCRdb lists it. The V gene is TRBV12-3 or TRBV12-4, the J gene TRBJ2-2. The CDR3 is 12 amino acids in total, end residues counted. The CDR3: CASSFGAGELFF.

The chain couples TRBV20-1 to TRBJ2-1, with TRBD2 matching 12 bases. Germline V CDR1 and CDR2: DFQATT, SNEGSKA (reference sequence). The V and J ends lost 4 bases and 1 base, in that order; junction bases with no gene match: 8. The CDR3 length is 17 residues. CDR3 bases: TGCAGTGCTACCTCGACCCTAGCGGGAGGGTCCTACAATGAGCAGTTCTTC. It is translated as CSATSTLAGGSYNEQFF.

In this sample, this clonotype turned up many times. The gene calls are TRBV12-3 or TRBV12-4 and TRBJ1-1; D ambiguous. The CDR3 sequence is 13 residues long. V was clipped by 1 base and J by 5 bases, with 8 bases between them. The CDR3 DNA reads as TGTGCCAGCAGTTTAGGGGTCCGTACTGAAGCTTTCTTT. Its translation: CASSLGVRTEAFF.

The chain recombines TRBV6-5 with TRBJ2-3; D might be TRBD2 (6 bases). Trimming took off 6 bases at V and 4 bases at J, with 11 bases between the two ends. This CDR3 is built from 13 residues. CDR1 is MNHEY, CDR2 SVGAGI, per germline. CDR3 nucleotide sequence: TGTGCCAGCAGGCTGCCGGGGGCAGATACGCAGTATTTT. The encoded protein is CASRLPGADTQYF.

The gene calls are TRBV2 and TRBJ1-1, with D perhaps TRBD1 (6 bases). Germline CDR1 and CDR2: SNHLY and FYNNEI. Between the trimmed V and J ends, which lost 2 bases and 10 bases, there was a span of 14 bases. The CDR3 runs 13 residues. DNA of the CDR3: TGTGCCAGCAGTGAAATATGGGCGGGGGCAGCTTTCTTT. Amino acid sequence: CASSEIWAGAAFF.

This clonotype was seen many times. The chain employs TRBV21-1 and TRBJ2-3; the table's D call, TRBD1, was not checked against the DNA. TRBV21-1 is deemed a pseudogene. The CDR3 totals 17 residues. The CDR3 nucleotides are TGTGCCAGCAGCACCAAACCGGGACAGGGGTTAACAGATACGCAGTATTTT. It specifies CASSTKPGQGLTDTQYF.

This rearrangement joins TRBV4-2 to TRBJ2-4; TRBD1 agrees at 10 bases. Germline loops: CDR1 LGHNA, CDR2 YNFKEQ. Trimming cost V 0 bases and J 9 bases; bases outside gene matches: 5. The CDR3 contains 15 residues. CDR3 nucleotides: TGTGCCAGCAGCCAAGAGGAGGGGACAGGGGTCATTCAGTACTTC. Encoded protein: CASSQEEGTGVIQYF.

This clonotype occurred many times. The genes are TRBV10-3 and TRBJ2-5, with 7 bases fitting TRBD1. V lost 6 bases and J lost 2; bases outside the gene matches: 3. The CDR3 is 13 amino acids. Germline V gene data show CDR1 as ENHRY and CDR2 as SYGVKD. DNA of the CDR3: TGTGCCATCAGACCGACAGGGCAAGAGACCCAGTACTTC. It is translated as CAIRPTGQETQYF.

The CDR3 DNA reads TGCAGCGTTGAATTAATGGACTCTGGAAACACCATATATTTT. Encoded protein: CSVELMDSGNTIYF. The V gene is TRBV29-1, the J gene TRBJ1-3, with unresolved D. The length of the CDR3 is 14 residues. Germline V lookup: CDR1 SQVTM, CDR2 ANQGSEA. Trimming left V 2 bases short and J 0 bases short, with 8 bases between.